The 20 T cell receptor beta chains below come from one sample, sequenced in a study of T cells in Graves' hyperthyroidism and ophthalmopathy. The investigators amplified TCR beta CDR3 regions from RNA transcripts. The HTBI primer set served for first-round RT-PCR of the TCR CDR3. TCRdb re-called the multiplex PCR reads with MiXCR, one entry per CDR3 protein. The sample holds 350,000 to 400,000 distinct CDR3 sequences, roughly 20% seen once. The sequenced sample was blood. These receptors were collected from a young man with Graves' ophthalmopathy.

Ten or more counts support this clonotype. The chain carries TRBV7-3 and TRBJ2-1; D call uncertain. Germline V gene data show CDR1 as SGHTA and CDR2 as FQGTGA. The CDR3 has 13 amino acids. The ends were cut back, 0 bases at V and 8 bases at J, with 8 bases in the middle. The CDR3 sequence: CASSLTVDYEQFF. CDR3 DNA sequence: TGTGCCAGCAGCTTAACTGTTGACTATGAGCAGTTCTTC.

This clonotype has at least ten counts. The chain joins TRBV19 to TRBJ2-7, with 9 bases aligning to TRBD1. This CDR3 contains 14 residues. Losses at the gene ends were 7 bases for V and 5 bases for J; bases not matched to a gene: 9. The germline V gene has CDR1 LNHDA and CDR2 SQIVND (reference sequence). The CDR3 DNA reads TGTGCCAGTAACCGGGACAGGGCAAGCCACGAGCAGTACTTC. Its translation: CASNRDRASHEQYF.

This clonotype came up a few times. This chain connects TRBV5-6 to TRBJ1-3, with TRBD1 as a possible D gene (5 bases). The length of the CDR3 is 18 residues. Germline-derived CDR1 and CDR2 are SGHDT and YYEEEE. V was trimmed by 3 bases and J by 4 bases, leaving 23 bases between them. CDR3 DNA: TGTGCCAGCAGCTCCCCCCCGGACATCTGGGCGGAAGGAAACACCATATATTTT. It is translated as CASSSPPDIWAEGNTIYF. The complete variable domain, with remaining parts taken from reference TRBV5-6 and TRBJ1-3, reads DAGVTQSPTHLIKTRGQQVTLRCSPKSGHDTVSWYQQALGQGPQFIFQYYEEEERQRGNFPDRFSGHQFPNYSSELNVNALLLGDSALYLCASSSPPDIWAEGNTIYFGEGSWLTVV.

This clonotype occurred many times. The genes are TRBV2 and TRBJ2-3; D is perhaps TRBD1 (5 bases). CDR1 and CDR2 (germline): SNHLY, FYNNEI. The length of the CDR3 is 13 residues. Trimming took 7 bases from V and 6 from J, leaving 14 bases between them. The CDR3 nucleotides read TGTGCCAGCAACCGACACCCAGGGGATACGCAGTATTTT. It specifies CASNRHPGDTQYF.

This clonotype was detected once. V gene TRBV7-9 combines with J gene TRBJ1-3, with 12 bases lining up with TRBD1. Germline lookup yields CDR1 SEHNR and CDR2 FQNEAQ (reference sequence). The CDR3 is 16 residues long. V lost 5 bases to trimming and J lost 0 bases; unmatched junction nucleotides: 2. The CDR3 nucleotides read TGTGCCAGCAGCCCGGGACAGGGGGCCTCTGGAAACACCATATATTTT. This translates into CASSPGQGASGNTIYF.

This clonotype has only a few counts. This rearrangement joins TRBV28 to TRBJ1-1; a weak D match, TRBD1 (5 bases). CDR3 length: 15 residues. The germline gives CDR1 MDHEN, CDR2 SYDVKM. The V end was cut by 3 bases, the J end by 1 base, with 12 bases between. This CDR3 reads CASSLHRPKNTEAFF. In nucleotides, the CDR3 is TGTGCCAGCAGTTTGCACAGGCCAAAGAACACTGAAGCTTTCTTT.

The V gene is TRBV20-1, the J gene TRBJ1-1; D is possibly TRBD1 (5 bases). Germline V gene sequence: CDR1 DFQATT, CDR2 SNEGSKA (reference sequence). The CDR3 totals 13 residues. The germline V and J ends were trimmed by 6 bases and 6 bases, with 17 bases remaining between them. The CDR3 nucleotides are TGCAGTGCGAGACCCCGCCGAGGGGCTGAAGCTTTCTTT. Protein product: CSARPRRGAEAFF.

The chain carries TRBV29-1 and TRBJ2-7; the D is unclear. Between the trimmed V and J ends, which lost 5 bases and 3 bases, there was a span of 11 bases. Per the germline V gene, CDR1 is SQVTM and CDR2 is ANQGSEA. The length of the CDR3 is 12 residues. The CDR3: CSVLTPDYEQYF. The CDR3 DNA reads TGCAGCGTTTTGACGCCCGACTACGAGCAGTACTTC.

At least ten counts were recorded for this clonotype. CDR3 coding DNA: TGTGCCAGCAGCAGCCGGGACTCCCCTAGCACAGATACGCAGTATTTT. Translating gives CASSSRDSPSTDTQYF. The chain couples TRBV7-9 to TRBJ2-3, with TRBD2 as a possible D gene (6 bases). CDR1 is SEHNR, CDR2 FQNEAQ, per germline (reference sequence). This CDR3 is built from 16 residues. The germline V and J ends were trimmed by 5 bases and 0 bases, with 15 bases remaining between them.

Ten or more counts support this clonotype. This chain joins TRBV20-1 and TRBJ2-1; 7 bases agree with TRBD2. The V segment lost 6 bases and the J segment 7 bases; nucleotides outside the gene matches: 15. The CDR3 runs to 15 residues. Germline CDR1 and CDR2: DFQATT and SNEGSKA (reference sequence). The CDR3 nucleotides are TGCAGTGCCCCCAAAAGCGGGGCCCCCGTGAATGAGCAGTTCTTC. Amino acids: CSAPKSGAPVNEQFF.

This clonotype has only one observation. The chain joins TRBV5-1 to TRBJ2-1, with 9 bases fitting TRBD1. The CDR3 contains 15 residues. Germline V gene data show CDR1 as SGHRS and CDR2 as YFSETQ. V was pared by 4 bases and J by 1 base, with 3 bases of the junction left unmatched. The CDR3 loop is CASSPQGASYNEQFF. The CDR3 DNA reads TGCGCCAGCAGCCCACAGGGGGCATCCTACAATGAGCAGTTCTTC.

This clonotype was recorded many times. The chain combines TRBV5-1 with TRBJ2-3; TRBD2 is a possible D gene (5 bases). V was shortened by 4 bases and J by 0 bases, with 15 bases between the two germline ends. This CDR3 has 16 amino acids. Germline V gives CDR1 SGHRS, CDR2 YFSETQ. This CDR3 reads CASSLSGGLSTDTQYF. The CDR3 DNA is TGCGCCAGCAGCCTATCCGGAGGCCTTAGCACAGATACGCAGTATTTT.

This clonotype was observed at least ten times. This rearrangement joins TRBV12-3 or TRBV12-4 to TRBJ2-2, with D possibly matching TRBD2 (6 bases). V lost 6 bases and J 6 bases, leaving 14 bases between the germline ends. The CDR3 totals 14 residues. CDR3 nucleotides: TGTGCCAGCAGGAGTAGGGAGGTGTCCGGGGAGCTGTTTTTT. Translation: CASRSREVSGELFF.

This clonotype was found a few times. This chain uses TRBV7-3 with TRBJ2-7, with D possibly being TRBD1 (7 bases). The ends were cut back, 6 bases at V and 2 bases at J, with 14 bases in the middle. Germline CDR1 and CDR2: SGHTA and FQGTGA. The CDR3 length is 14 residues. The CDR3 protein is CASSRGRGAYEQYF. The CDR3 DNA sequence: TGTGCCAGCAGTCGAGGCAGGGGGGCCTACGAGCAGTACTTC.

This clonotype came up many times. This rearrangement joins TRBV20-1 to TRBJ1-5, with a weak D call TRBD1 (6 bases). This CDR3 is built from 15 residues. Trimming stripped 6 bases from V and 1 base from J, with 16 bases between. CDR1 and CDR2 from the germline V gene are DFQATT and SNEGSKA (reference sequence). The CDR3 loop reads CSAQQGSGSNQPQHF. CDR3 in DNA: TGCAGTGCCCAACAGGGAAGTGGGAGCAATCAGCCCCAGCATTTT.

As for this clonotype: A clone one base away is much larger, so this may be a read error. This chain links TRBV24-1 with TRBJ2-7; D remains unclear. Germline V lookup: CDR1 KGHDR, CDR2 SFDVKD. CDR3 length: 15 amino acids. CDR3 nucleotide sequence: TGTCCCACCAGTGATAGCACCGAGACACCCTACGAGCAGTACTTC. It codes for CPTSDSTETPYEQYF.

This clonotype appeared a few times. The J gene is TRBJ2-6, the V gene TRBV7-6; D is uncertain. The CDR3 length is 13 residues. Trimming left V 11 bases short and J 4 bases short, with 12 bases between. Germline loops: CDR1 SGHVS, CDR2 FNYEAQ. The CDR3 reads CAGIGEGANVLTF. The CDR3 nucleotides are TGTGCCGGCATTGGGGAAGGGGCCAACGTCCTGACTTTC.

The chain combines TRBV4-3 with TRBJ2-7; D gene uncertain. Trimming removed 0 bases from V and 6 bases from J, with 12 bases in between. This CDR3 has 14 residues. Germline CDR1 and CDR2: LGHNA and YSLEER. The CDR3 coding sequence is TGCGCCAGCAGCCAAGACGGTCAGTCTCGCGAGCAGTACTTC. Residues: CASSQDGQSREQYF.

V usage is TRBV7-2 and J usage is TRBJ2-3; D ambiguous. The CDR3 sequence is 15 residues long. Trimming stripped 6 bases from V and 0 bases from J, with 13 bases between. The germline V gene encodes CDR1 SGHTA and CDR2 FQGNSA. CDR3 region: CASRAYGKSTDTQYF. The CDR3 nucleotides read TGTGCCAGCAGGGCTTATGGGAAGAGCACAGATACGCAGTATTTT.

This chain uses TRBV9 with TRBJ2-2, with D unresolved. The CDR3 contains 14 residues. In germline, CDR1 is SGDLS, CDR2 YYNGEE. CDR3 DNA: TGTGCTTCACAGAGGAAGTCGAACACCGGGGAGCTGTTTTTT. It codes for CASQRKSNTGELFF. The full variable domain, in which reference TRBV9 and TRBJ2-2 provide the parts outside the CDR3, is DSGVTQTPKHLITATGQRVTLRCSPRSGDLSVYWYQQSLDQGLQFLIQYYNGEERAKGNILERFSAQQFPDLHSELNLSSLELGDSALYFCASQRKSNTGELFFGEGSRLTVL.